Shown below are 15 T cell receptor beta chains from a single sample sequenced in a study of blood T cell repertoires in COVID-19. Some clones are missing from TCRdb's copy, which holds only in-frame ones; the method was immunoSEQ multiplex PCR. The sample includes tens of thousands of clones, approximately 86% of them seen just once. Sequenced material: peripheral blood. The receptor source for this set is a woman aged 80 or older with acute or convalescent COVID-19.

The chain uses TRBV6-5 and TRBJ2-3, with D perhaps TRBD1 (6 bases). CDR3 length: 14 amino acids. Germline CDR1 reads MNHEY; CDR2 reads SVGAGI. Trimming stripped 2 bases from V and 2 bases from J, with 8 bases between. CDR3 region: CASSYRDNTDTQYF. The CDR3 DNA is TGTGCCAGCAGTTACCGGGACAACACAGATACGCAGTATTTT.

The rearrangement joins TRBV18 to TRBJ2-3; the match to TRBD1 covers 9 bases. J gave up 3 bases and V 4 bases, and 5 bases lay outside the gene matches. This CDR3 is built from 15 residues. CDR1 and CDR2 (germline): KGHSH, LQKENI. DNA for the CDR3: TGTGCCAGCTCACTAAACGGACAGGGGACAGATACGCAGTATTTT. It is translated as CASSLNGQGTDTQYF.

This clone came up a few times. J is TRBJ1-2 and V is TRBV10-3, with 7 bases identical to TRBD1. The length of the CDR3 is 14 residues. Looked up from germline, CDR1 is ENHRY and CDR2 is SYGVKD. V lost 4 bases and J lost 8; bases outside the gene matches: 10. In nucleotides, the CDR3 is TGTGCCATCAGTGTAGACAGGGAGGCCCCAGGCTACACCTTC. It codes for CAISVDREAPGYTF.

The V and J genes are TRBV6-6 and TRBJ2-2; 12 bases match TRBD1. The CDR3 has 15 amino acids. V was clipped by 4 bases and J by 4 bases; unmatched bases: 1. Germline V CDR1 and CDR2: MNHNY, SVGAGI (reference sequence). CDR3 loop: CASSWGQGATGELFF. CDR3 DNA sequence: TGTGCCAGCAGTTGGGGACAGGGGGCCACCGGGGAGCTGTTTTTT.

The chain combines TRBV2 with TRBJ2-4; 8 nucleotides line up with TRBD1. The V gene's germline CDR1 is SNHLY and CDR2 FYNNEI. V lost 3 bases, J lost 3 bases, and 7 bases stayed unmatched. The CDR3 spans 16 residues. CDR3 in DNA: TGTGCCAGCAGTGACTCAGGGGGCCCCGTCAAAAACATTCAGTACTTC. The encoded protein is CASSDSGGPVKNIQYF.

The CDR3 region is CSVRTSGRYTGELFF. In nucleotides, the CDR3 is TGCAGCGTCCGGACTAGCGGGAGGTACACCGGGGAGCTGTTTTTT. The rearrangement links TRBV29-1 to TRBJ2-2, with TRBD2 matching 14 bases. CDR1 is SQVTM and CDR2 is ANQGSEA in the germline V gene. This CDR3 contains 15 residues. V shed 6 bases and J 3 bases; nucleotides not matched to a gene: 3.

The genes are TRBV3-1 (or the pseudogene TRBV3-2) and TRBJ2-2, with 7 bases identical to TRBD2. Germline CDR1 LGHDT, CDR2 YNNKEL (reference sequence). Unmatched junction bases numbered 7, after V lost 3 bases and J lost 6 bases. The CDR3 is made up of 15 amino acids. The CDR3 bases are TGTGCCAGCAGCCACAGCGGGAAGGCGGCCGGGGAGCTGTTTTTT. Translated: CASSHSGKAAGELFF.

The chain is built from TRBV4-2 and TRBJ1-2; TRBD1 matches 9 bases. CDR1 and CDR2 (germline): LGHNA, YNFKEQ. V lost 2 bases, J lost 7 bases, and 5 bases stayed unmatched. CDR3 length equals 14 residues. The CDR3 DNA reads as TGTGCCAGCAGCCAAAGGGGGACAGGGTCTGGCTACACCTTC. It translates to CASSQRGTGSGYTF.

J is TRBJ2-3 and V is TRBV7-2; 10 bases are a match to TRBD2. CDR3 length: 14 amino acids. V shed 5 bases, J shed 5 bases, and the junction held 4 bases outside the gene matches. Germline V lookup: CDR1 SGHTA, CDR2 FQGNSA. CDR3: CASSPLAGVDTQYF. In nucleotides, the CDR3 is TGTGCCAGCAGCCCTCTAGCGGGAGTAGATACGCAGTATTTT.

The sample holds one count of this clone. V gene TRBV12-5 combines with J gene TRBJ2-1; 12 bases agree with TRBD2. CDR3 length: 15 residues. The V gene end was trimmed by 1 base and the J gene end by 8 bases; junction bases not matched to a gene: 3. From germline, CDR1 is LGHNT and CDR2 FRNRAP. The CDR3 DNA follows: TGTGCTAGTGGTTTGGGACTAGCGGGAGTAGATGAGCAGTTCTTC. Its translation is CASGLGLAGVDEQFF.

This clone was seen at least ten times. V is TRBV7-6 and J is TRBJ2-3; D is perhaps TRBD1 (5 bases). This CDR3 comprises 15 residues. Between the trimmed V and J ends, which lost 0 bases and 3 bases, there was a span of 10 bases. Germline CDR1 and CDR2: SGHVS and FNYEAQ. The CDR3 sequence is CASSLAAQGTDTQYF. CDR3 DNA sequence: TGTGCCAGCAGCTTAGCAGCCCAGGGAACAGATACGCAGTATTTT.

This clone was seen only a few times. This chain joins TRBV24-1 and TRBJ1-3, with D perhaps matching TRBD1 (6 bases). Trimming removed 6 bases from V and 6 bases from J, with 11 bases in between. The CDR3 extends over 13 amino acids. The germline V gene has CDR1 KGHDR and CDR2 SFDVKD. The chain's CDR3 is CATSRSGENTIYF. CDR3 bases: TGTGCCACCAGTCGCTCAGGGGAAAACACCATATATTTT.

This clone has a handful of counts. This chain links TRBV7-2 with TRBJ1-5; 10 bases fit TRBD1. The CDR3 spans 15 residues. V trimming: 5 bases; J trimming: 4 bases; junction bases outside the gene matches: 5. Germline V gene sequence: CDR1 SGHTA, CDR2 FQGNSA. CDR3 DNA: TGTGCCAGCAGCGTTAGACAGGGGGCGAATCAGCCCCAGCATTTT. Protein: CASSVRQGANQPQHF.

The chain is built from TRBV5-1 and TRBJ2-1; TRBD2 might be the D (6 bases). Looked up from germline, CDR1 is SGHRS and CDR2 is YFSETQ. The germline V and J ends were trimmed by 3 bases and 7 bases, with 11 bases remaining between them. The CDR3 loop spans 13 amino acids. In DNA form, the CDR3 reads TGCGCCAGCAGCTCAGACGGGGGTAATGAGCAGTTCTTC. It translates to CASSSDGGNEQFF. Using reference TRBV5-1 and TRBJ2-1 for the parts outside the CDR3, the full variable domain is KAGVTQTPRYLIKTRGQQVTLSCSPISGHRSVSWYQQTPGQGLQFLFEYFSETQRNKGNFPGRFSGRQFSNSRSEMNVSTLELGDSALYLCASSSDGGNEQFFGPGTRLTVL.

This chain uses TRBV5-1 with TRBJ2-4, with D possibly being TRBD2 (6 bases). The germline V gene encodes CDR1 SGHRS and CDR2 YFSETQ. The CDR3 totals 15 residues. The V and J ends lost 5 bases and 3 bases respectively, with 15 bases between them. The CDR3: CASSWGRGNKNIQYF. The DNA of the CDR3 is TGCGCCAGCAGTTGGGGTCGGGGGAACAAAAACATTCAGTACTTC.